These T cell receptor beta chains were read from a single sample in a study of blood T cell repertoires in COVID-19. The data were produced by immunoSEQ multiplex PCR, yet TCRdb's version contains in-frame clones alone and is incomplete. Among over 85,000 clones listed, around 88% were seen once. The sequencing input was peripheral blood. The receptors stem from a man in his 60s with acute or convalescent COVID-19. The CDR3 runs from the conserved cysteine through the conserved F or W.

CDR3: CASSAGLAGAFEQYF
V: TRBV5-1
J: TRBJ2-7

CDR3: CATSRDRGSLLAYEQYF
V: TRBV15
J: TRBJ2-7

CDR3: CAWMGLASTDTQYF
V: TRBV30
J: TRBJ2-3

CDR3: CASRPNLADPTYEQYF
V: TRBV5-6
J: TRBJ2-7

CDR3: CASRTGANSPLHF
V: TRBV19
J: TRBJ1-6

CDR3: CASSATGGNYGYTF
V: TRBV2
J: TRBJ1-2

CDR3: CASSGRTDFYEQYF
V: TRBV27
J: TRBJ2-7

CDR3: CASSLAGWQNTEAFF
V: TRBV7-9
J: TRBJ1-1

CDR3: CASSPLHSGANVLTF
V: TRBV3-1/TRBV3-2
J: TRBJ2-6

CDR3: CASSQDIVAGEQFF
V: TRBV4-1
J: TRBJ2-1

CDR3: CASRREGNTEAFF
V: TRBV19
J: TRBJ1-1

CDR3: CASSVNRETQYF
V: TRBV6-2/TRBV6-3
J: TRBJ2-5

CDR3: CASSLLGQGLYGYTF
V: TRBV7-8
J: TRBJ1-2

CDR3: CPGGGQAVRNTIYF
V: TRBV22-1
J: TRBJ1-3

CDR3: CATSSWQGIETQYF
V: TRBV15
J: TRBJ2-5

CDR3: CAWSPRDGGIQYF
V: TRBV30
J: TRBJ2-4

CDR3: CASSIRTGGAVFGAFF
V: TRBV7-9
J: TRBJ1-1

CDR3: CASSLAGANTEAFF
V: TRBV7-8
J: TRBJ1-1

CDR3: CASSLGLRDGYTF
V: TRBV12-3/TRBV12-4
J: TRBJ1-2

CDR3: CASSGRTGGNGYTF
V: TRBV7-2
J: TRBJ1-2

CDR3: CASSFGTNYGYTF
V: TRBV7-9
J: TRBJ1-2

CDR3: CASRQGANEKLFF
V: TRBV6-5
J: TRBJ1-4

CDR3: CASSPNRAGQPQHF
V: TRBV6-2/TRBV6-3
J: TRBJ1-5

CDR3: CASSFFPSSTDTQYF
V: TRBV7-3
J: TRBJ2-3

CDR3: CASRRGVVTEAFF
V: TRBV11-2
J: TRBJ1-1

CDR3: CASRPGVNSNQPQHF
V: TRBV7-2
J: TRBJ1-5

CDR3: CASAGSNTDTQYF
V: TRBV7-6
J: TRBJ2-3

CDR3: CASSPRESGAYTF
V: TRBV12-3/TRBV12-4
J: TRBJ1-2

CDR3: CASTQLGEGGSGNTIYF
V: TRBV6-4
J: TRBJ1-3